The text below deals with one TCR beta chain. The sample holds one count of this clone. What this receptor recognizes is not known. No base quality information exists; no much larger clone differs at one position. The trial excluded patients who had a history of autoimmune disease or who were on systemic immunosuppression. In every dose cohort, peripheral blood was drawn for TCR sequencing at baseline, cycle 4 day 1, and cycle 7 day 1. Samples were obtained from an open-label, multicenter, first-in-human phase I dose-escalation trial of ivuxolimab. Adults with locally advanced or metastatic melanoma, renal cell, hepatocellular, or head and neck squamous cell carcinoma were enrolled in the trial. Before TCR sequencing, CD4+ T cells and CD8+ T cells from peripheral blood were sorted into separate populations. These data come from a study of OX40 agonist ivuxolimab in advanced cancers. Describing the broader study: The costimulatory receptor OX40 (CD134) was targeted by ivuxolimab, a fully human IgG2 agonistic monoclonal antibody. Intravenous ivuxolimab was administered to patients every 2 weeks at six dose levels: 0.01, 0.1, 0.3, 1.5, 3 and 10 mg/kg. Of the approximately 50 patients in dose escalation, about 20 had hepatocellular carcinoma, some 15 had melanoma, 9 had renal cell carcinoma and 9 had head and neck cancer. In the dose-escalation cohort, over 65% of patients were male, and the mean age was roughly 60 years, with a range of roughly 20 to 80. Patients were allowed to have had prior anti-PD-1, anti-PD-L1 or anti-CTLA-4 therapy, and around 43% of the dose-escalation patients had been treated with checkpoint inhibitors. Partial responses occurred in three dose-escalation patients: two with cutaneous melanoma and one with hepatocellular carcinoma. Peripheral TCRbeta sequencing aimed to test whether ivuxolimab altered TCR sequence diversity and caused clonal T-cell expansion. The monotherapy dose-escalation portion (N ≈ 57 patients) of the phase I ivuxolimab trial is reported in the paper. Study-wide conclusions, independent of this receptor: Low levels of normalized T-cell clonal expansion were also seen in some patients who did not respond. Antigen specificity was not determined for the clonally expanded peripheral T cells. At doses of 0.1 to 3.0 mg/kg, clonal expansion of both CD4+ and CD8+ T cells in blood was seen between baseline and week 6. After ivuxolimab, more expanded clones were found on average in CD8+ T cells than in CD4+ T cells. Partial responders in the 0.1-3.0 mg/kg groups had among the lowest normalized peripheral clonal expansion, especially among CD8+ T cells.

To sequence the TCRbeta CDR3 region, genomic DNA was isolated from the sorted cells. The immunoSEQ Assay was used for sequencing of TCRbeta CDR3 regions. TCRdb provides this immuneACCESS table in a form limited to in-frame rearrangements. Some clones are lacking; in checked studies, under half of them reflect an unresolved V gene, and why the rest are absent is not known. Within this sample are tens of thousands of clones, with 88% of them counted one time only. Of the sample, 5.5% to 8% falls within the top ten clones. The CDR3 numbers 15 residues from cysteine through phenylalanine. CDR3 DNA only is kept here, 45 bases in frame from base 1. V is reduced by 8 bases and J by 4 bases, leaving a spacing of 20 bases between them. CDR1 and CDR2, looked up from the germline V gene, are MDHEN and SYDVKM.

The sequence joins TRBV28 to TRBJ1-1, and TRBD1 may be the D gene, going by 6 matching bases. Specimen: CD4+ or CD8+ T cells sorted from blood, collected in a trial of the OX40 agonist ivuxolimab. The receptor was derived from an adult with an advanced solid tumor such as melanoma, head and neck, liver or kidney cancer. CDR3 region: CASFGGGGASTEAFF. The DNA reads TGTGCCAGCTTTGGGGGCGGGGGCGCGAGCACTGAAGCTTTCTTT.